Each of the 16 T cell receptor beta chains below was sequenced from the same sample in a study of beta chain features in type 1 diabetes. Isolated RNA was reverse transcribed in full, so expressed TCRB transcripts were sequenced. Produced via immunoSEQ multiplex PCR; TCRdb's table is partial and in-frame only. The profile covers approximately 250,000 clones, with 11% appearing a single time and more than 0.015% taken by the ten largest. Which antigens these TCRs recognize remains unknown. General study results and limits: Shorter TCRB CDR3s, moderately but significantly so, were found in Type 1 diabetes patients in all four CD4+ subsets.

The sequenced material came from naive CD4+ T cells from blood. The receptor set was obtained from a man aged 30 to 39 with type 1 diabetes.

This clone was detected a few times. The rearrangement uses TRBV5-1 and TRBJ1-2; D may be TRBD1 (6 bases). The V end lost 4 bases, the J end lost 5 bases, and 15 bases lay between the germline ends. Germline V CDR1 and CDR2: SGHRS, YFSETQ. CDR3 size: 14 residues. The CDR3 region is CASSEIQGSYGYTF. The CDR3, as DNA: TGCGCCAGCAGCGAAATACAGGGATCGTATGGCTACACCTTC.

This clone was seen a handful of times. The rearrangement links TRBV10-3 to TRBJ2-7, with TRBD1 identical over 7 bases. CDR1 is ENHRY and CDR2 is SYGVKD in the germline V gene. CDR3 length: 12 residues. V trimming: 5 bases; J trimming: 3 bases; junction bases outside the gene matches: 1. The CDR3 is CAISRQGYEQYF. The CDR3 DNA follows: TGTGCCATCAGTCGACAGGGCTACGAGCAGTACTTC.

This chain uses TRBV6-6 with TRBJ1-6; D remains ambiguous. The germline V gene has CDR1 MNHNY and CDR2 SVGAGI (reference sequence). V was cut by 4 bases and J by 10 bases, with 20 bases left in between. The CDR3 is 16 residues long. CDR3 sequence (DNA): TGTGCCAGCAGTTCCAATCGGTGGAGGGATCGCTCACCCCTCCACTTT. Translation: CASSSNRWRDRSPLHF.

This clone was observed a handful of times. The V and J genes are TRBV28 and TRBJ1-5; perhaps TRBD1 as D (5 bases). The CDR3 totals 11 residues. Deletions cut 7 bases from V and 12 bases from J, with 13 bases between. Germline lookup yields CDR1 MDHEN and CDR2 SYDVKM. Here the CDR3 reads CASTPGGNQHF. DNA for the CDR3: TGTGCCAGCACCCCGGGGGGGAACCAGCATTTT.

This chain connects TRBV14 to TRBJ2-6; unclear D gene. The ends were cut back, 5 bases at V and 2 bases at J, with 10 bases in the middle. The CDR3 length is 15 residues. Looked up from germline, CDR1 is SGHDN and CDR2 is FVKESK. CDR3 residues: CASSVRWPGANVLTF. Here the CDR3 DNA reads TGTGCCAGCAGCGTCCGTTGGCCTGGGGCCAACGTCCTGACTTTC.

Only a few counts were recorded for this clone. As DNA, the CDR3 is TGTGCCAGCAGCTTGAGGCGGGAGGGGCGGACGCAGTATTTT. It is translated as CASSLRREGRTQYF. The rearrangement links TRBV11-2 to TRBJ2-3; 9 bases align to TRBD2. The length of the CDR3 is 14 residues. The V gene end was trimmed by 3 bases and the J gene end by 9 bases; junction bases not matched to a gene: 7. CDR1 SGHAT and CDR2 FQNNGV come from the germline V gene.

V gene TRBV15 combines with J gene TRBJ1-1; D is uncertain. CDR1 is LNHNV and CDR2 is YYDKDF in the germline V gene (reference sequence). The V end was cut by 1 base, the J end by 5 bases, with 11 bases between. There are 14 residues in the CDR3. In DNA form, the CDR3 reads TGTGCCACCAGCAGAGCTGGAAGAGGGACTGAAGCTTTCTTT. Amino acids: CATSRAGRGTEAFF.

This chain connects TRBV18 to TRBJ1-5, with TRBD1 identical over 7 bases. V shed 5 bases and J 6 bases; nucleotides not matched to a gene: 4. The CDR3 totals 13 residues. Germline assignment: CDR1 KGHSH and CDR2 LQKENI. CDR3 region: CASSDDRAQPQHF. DNA for the CDR3: TGTGCCAGCTCAGACGACAGGGCTCAGCCCCAGCATTTT.

The V and J genes are TRBV9 and TRBJ1-6, with TRBD1 identical over 7 bases. CDR1 SGDLS and CDR2 YYNGEE come from the germline V gene. V trimming: 3 bases; J trimming: 5 bases; junction bases outside the gene matches: 5. The CDR3 has 15 amino acids. In DNA form, the CDR3 reads TGTGCCAGCAGCGCGTTTACAGGGGATAATTCACCCCTCCACTTT. Translated: CASSAFTGDNSPLHF. The variable domain in full, completed from reference TRBV9 and TRBJ1-6, reads DSGVTQTPKHLITATGQRVTLRCSPRSGDLSVYWYQQSLDQGLQFLIQYYNGEERAKGNILERFSAQQFPDLHSELNLSSLELGDSALYFCASSAFTGDNSPLHFGNGTRLTVT.

The gene calls are TRBV11-3 and TRBJ2-7; TRBD1 is a possible D gene (6 bases). From germline, CDR1 is SGHNT and CDR2 YENEEA. CDR3 length: 13 residues. The V end lost 5 bases, the J end lost 1 base, and 9 bases lay between the germline ends. This CDR3 reads CASSLGQSYEQYF. CDR3 bases: TGTGCCAGCAGCCTAGGACAGTCCTACGAGCAGTACTTC.

The chain employs TRBV28 and TRBJ2-5; D gene ambiguous. V was cut by 1 base and J by 7 bases, with 7 bases left in between. Germline-derived CDR1 and CDR2 are MDHEN and SYDVKM. This CDR3 is 12 amino acids long. The CDR3 DNA reads TGTGCCAGCAGTTTATACTCGTTGACCCAGTACTTC. Translation: CASSLYSLTQYF.

V and J are TRBV7-9 and TRBJ2-7; D possibly corresponds to TRBD2 (7 bases). CDR1 is SEHNR and CDR2 is FQNEAQ in the germline V gene (reference sequence). V lost 11 bases and J 6 bases, leaving 14 bases between the germline ends. The CDR3 extends over 11 amino acids. For the CDR3, the DNA is TGTGCCTCCCGGGGGGCCCGCGAGCAGTACTTC. Residues: CASRGAREQYF.

The sample holds a few counts of this clone. V is TRBV28 and J is TRBJ2-7, with 8 bases aligning to TRBD1. The CDR3 is made up of 16 amino acids. V was pared by 2 bases and J by 3 bases, with 9 bases of the junction left unmatched. Looked up from germline, CDR1 is MDHEN and CDR2 is SYDVKM. The CDR3 protein is CASSLAGTGRYYEQYF. The DNA for the CDR3 is TGTGCCAGCAGTTTAGCTGGGACAGGCCGATACTACGAGCAGTACTTC.

V gene TRBV30 combines with J gene TRBJ2-3, with TRBD1 as a possible D gene (6 bases). Germline CDR1 reads GTSNPN; CDR2 reads SVGIG (reference sequence). The CDR3 runs to 14 residues. V lost 3 bases to trimming and J lost 3 bases, with 13 bases between them. CDR3 region: CAWSSGEYTDTQYF. DNA for the CDR3: TGTGCCTGGAGCTCAGGGGAGTATACAGATACGCAGTATTTT.

This clone was detected a few times. The V call is TRBV11-2, the J call TRBJ2-1; TRBD2 agrees at 8 bases. V trimming: 1 base; J trimming: 9 bases; junction bases outside the gene matches: 2. The CDR3 has 13 residues. Looked up from germline, CDR1 is SGHAT and CDR2 is FQNNGV. For the CDR3, the DNA is TGTGCCAGCAGCTTAGTTCTAGCGGGTGAGCAGTTCTTC. Its translation: CASSLVLAGEQFF. Supplemented by reference TRBV11-2 and TRBJ2-1, the full variable domain reads EAGVAQSPRYKIIEKRQSVAFWCNPISGHATLYWYQQILGQGPKLLIQFQNNGVVDDSQLPKDRFSAERLKGVDSTLKIQPAKLEDSAVYLCASSLVLAGEQFFGPGTRLTVL.

This chain connects TRBV7-8 to TRBJ2-1; 10 nucleotides align to TRBD2. There are 16 residues in the CDR3. Trimming took 5 bases from V and 8 from J; bases not matched to a gene: 12. Germline loops: CDR1 SGHVS, CDR2 FQNEAQ. The CDR3 here is CASSESSQRGGHEQFF. For the CDR3, the DNA is TGTGCCAGCAGCGAATCTTCCCAGCGGGGGGGCCATGAGCAGTTCTTC.